A single sample gave rise to the 11 T cell receptor beta chains below, sequenced in a study of cytotoxic CD8 clonotypes in ibrutinib-treated CLL. The assay was immunoSEQ multiplex PCR, and TCRdb's table has in-frame clones only and misses some. Here the sample spans 12,000 or so clones, around three quarters being singletons. Sequenced material: PBMCs, taken at disease progression, from a patient treated with ibrutinib. Receptor source: a human donor with chronic lymphocytic leukemia.

The CDR3 coding sequence is TGTGCCAGCTCACCCCCAGCCTCCCGGCAGTTCTTC. Its protein is CASSPPASRQFF. The rearrangement joins TRBV18 to TRBJ2-1, with unresolved D. Germline lookup yields CDR1 KGHSH and CDR2 LQKENI. The CDR3 is made up of 12 amino acids. V lost 3 bases to trimming and J lost 12 bases, with 12 bases between them.

The chain couples TRBV6-1 to TRBJ1-5; D is ambiguous. The CDR3 is made up of 12 amino acids. Trimming left V 10 bases short and J 0 bases short, with 7 bases between. Germline CDR1 reads MNHNS; CDR2 reads SASEGT. CDR3 DNA sequence: TGTGCCACTGGGGATAGCAATCAGCCCCAGCATTTT. Translating it yields CATGDSNQPQHF.

The rearrangement joins TRBV7-8 to TRBJ1-4; 8 nucleotides match TRBD1. With 5 bases clipped from V and 8 bases from J, the junction kept 10 bases outside the gene matches. The germline CDR1 and CDR2 sequences are SGHVS and FQNEAQ. The length of the CDR3 is 15 residues. The DNA of the CDR3 is TGTGCCAGCAGCAAATCCGGGACAGGAGGGGAAAAACTGTTTTTT. Its translation is CASSKSGTGGEKLFF.

The V and J genes are TRBV28 and TRBJ2-1; tentatively, D is TRBD2 (5 bases). There are 14 residues in the CDR3. Germline CDR1 and CDR2: MDHEN and SYDVKM. Trimming pared 5 bases from V and 15 bases from J, leaving 23 bases between. The CDR3 sequence: CASSPPYQLSGLFF. For the CDR3, the DNA is TGTGCCAGCAGTCCACCTTACCAGCTGTCGGGGTTGTTCTTC.

There are a few counts of this clone. This sequence joins TRBV9 and TRBJ1-3; D gene ambiguous. CDR3 size: 14 residues. The V gene lost 0 bases and the J gene lost 4 bases, with 8 bases spanning the gap. Germline V CDR1 and CDR2: SGDLS, YYNGEE. The CDR3 loop is CASSVVEHGNTIYF. In DNA form, the CDR3 reads TGTGCCAGCAGCGTAGTAGAGCACGGAAACACCATATATTTT.

The chain is built from TRBV30 and TRBJ2-7; maybe TRBD1 (5 bases). The V gene lost 5 bases and the J gene lost 6 bases, with 14 bases spanning the gap. Germline V CDR1 and CDR2: GTSNPN, SVGIG (reference sequence). This CDR3 has 12 amino acids. The chain's CDR3 is CAWDAGLFEQYF. The DNA for the CDR3 is TGTGCCTGGGACGCAGGGTTGTTCGAGCAGTACTTC.

The chain links TRBV9 to TRBJ2-1; a possible D gene is TRBD1 (5 bases). V lost 7 bases, J lost 8 bases, and 13 bases lay in between. CDR1 and CDR2 (germline): SGDLS, YYNGEE. This CDR3 comprises 12 residues. CDR3 amino acids: CASGMEGDEQFF. DNA of the CDR3: TGTGCCAGCGGAATGGAAGGGGATGAGCAGTTCTTC.

The sample holds a few counts of this clone. The chain links TRBV23-1 to TRBJ1-1; TRBD1 matches 12 bases. TRBV23-1 is an ORF for which the function is uncertain. CDR3 length: 17 residues. The J segment lost 6 bases and the V segment lost 7 bases, leaving 15 bases of the junction unmatched. The chain's CDR3 is CASTRIERDRGLAEAFF. The CDR3, as DNA: TGCGCCAGCACTCGGATAGAAAGGGACAGGGGGCTAGCTGAAGCTTTCTTT.

With regard to this clone: One junction end disagrees with the germline gene, perhaps due to a read error. V gene TRBV2 combines with J gene TRBJ2-7; D remains ambiguous. The germline gives CDR1 SNHLY, CDR2 FYNNEI. This CDR3 has 11 residues. This chain's CDR3 is CASGNRPNKCF. The CDR3, as DNA: TGTGCCAGCGGGAACCGCCCGAATAAATGTTTC.

This rearrangement joins TRBV7-9 to TRBJ1-2; D is undetermined. This CDR3 region has 14 residues. The germline gives CDR1 SEHNR, CDR2 FQNEAQ (reference sequence). V lost 5 bases, J lost 3 bases, and 13 bases lay in between. The CDR3 sequence is CASSERSDYYGYTF. In DNA, the CDR3 is TGTGCCAGCAGCGAACGCAGTGATTACTATGGCTACACCTTC. The variable domain in full, completed from reference TRBV7-9 and TRBJ1-2, reads DTGVSQNPRHKITKRGQNVTFRCDPISEHNRLYWYRQTLGQGPEFLTYFQNEAQLEKSRLLSDRFSAERPKGSFSTLEIQRTEQGDSAMYLCASSERSDYYGYTFGSGTRLTVV.

The chain joins TRBV6-1 to TRBJ2-5; 8 positions agree with TRBD2. V lost 7 bases and J lost 1; bases outside the gene matches: 8. CDR3 length: 15 amino acids. Germline-derived CDR1 and CDR2 are MNHNS and SASEGT. The CDR3: CASTSTSGTQETQYF. CDR3 bases: TGTGCCAGCACTTCCACTAGCGGAACCCAAGAGACCCAGTACTTC.